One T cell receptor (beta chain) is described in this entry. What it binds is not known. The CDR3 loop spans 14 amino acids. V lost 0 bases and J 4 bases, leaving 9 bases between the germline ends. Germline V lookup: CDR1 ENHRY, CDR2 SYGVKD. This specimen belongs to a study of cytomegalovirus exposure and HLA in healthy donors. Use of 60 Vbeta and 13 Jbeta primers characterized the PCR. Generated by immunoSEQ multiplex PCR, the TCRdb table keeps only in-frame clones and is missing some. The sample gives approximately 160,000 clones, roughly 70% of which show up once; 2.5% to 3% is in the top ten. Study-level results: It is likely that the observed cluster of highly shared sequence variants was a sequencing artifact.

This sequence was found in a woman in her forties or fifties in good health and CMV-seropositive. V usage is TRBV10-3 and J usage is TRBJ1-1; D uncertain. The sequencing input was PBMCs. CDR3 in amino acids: CAISESGGSTEAFF. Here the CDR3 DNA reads TGTGCCATCAGTGAGTCGGGAGGTTCCACTGAAGCTTTCTTT.